This T cell receptor beta chain was captured in a study of regulatory T cells in long-lasting Graves disease. V lost 2 bases to trimming and J lost 0 bases; unmatched junction nucleotides: 7. Looked up from germline, CDR1 is SEHNR and CDR2 is FQNEAQ (reference sequence). This CDR3 is built from 18 residues. Study conclusions and caveats: Favoring TRBV28, TRBJ1-2 and TRBJ2-5 was a feature seen in persistent disease.

This clonotype was found once. Its antigen is currently unknown. Time point reported: persistent/refractory GD, antithyroid drugs over 5 years with positive TRAb. Scientists built the TCR library using RNA that was extracted from PBMCs. Graves' disease was diagnosed by American Thyroid Association guidelines. Through Arm-PCR of CDR3 regions and iRepertoire HTBI primers, TCR beta libraries were built. In TCRdb, the multiplex PCR reads were re-called with MiXCR into one record per CDR3 protein. Of approximately 500,000 distinct CDR3 sequences detected, 20% to 25% appear once; the ten largest clones hold roughly 7.1%.

This TCR came from a female donor with Graves disease. This material consisted of peripheral blood mononuclear cells (PBMCs), taken when the disease was refractory, from a patient treated with antithyroid drugs. This chain links TRBV7-9 with TRBJ1-1, with 12 nucleotides matching TRBD1. The CDR3 nucleotides are TGTGCCAGCAGCTTAACCCCGGGACAGGGGGCACTGAACACTGAAGCTTTCTTT. It encodes CASSLTPGQGALNTEAFF.